These T cell receptor beta chains were read from a single sample in a study of blood T cell repertoires in COVID-19. Some clones are missing from TCRdb's copy, which holds only in-frame ones; the method was immunoSEQ multiplex PCR. The sample has 100,000 to 110,000 clones, roughly 88% seen once. The sequenced sample consisted of peripheral blood. Source of these receptors: a human donor in a cohort sampled during active COVID-19. Each CDR3 is given with its conserved first and last residue. Each record gives: D gene, CDR3 length, clone size, J gene, V gene, CDR3 protein, CDR3 DNA. D genes are given only for firm matches. A row's size may be missing; if present it is once, few, many or a size class.

>TRBD1|14|-|TRBJ1-1|TRBV7-9
CASSSQGAGTEAFF
TGTGCCAGCAGCTCCCAGGGGGCTGGCACTGAAGCTTTCTTT
>-|14|-|TRBJ2-1|TRBV24-1
CATSDFTQNNEQFF
TGTGCCACCAGTGATTTTACCCAGAACAATGAGCAGTTCTTC
>TRBD1|17|few|TRBJ2-1|TRBV6-4
CASSDRNPGQGLDEQFF
TGTGCCAGCAGTGACCGCAATCCGGGACAGGGCTTGGATGAGCAGTTCTTC
>-|13|once|TRBJ2-5|TRBV12-3/TRBV12-4
CASSSGSYETQYF
TGTGCCAGCAGTTCGGGAAGTTACGAGACCCAGTACTTC
>-|15|-|TRBJ1-1|TRBV11-2
CASMQGGEKGTEAFF
TGTGCCAGCATGCAAGGAGGGGAAAAGGGGACTGAAGCTTTCTTT
>-|16|-|TRBJ1-2|TRBV6-6
CASSYPPQGLNYGYTF
TGTGCCAGCAGTTACCCCCCACAGGGTTTAAACTATGGCTACACCTTC
>TRBD1|14|-|TRBJ1-1|TRBV5-1
CASSSRTGNTEAFF
TGCGCCAGCAGCTCCCGGACAGGGAACACTGAAGCTTTCTTT
>TRBD2|15|-|TRBJ2-5|TRBV2
CASHEGLAGGETQYF
TGTGCCAGCCATGAGGGACTAGCGGGAGGAGAGACCCAGTACTTC
>TRBD2|19|-|TRBJ2-5|TRBV5-1
CASSASLAGVSSNIETQYF
TGCGCCAGCAGCGCCTCACTAGCGGGAGTGAGCTCCAATATAGAGACCCAGTACTTC
>TRBD1|15|-|TRBJ1-4|TRBV18
CASSPGTATNEKLFF
TGTGCCAGCTCACCAGGGACAGCAACTAATGAAAAACTGTTTTTT
>-|13|-|TRBJ1-4|TRBV11-2
CASSLDFLGELFF
TGTGCCAGCAGCTTAGATTTTTTGGGAGAACTGTTTTTT
>TRBD2|15|-|TRBJ2-3|TRBV7-7
CASSRLADSTDTQYF
TGTGCTAGCAGCCGACTAGCGGACAGCACAGATACGCAGTATTTT
>TRBD2|15|-|TRBJ2-1|TRBV7-9
CASSQAGTSSNEQFF
TGTGCCAGCAGCCAAGCCGGGACTAGCAGTAATGAGCAGTTCTTC
>-|16|-|TRBJ2-1|TRBV7-9
CASSLGGDFMTNEQFF
TGTGCCAGCAGCCTAGGAGGGGACTTTATGACCAATGAGCAGTTCTTC
>TRBD2|13|-|TRBJ2-1|TRBV29-1
CSVDWTSVHEQFF
TGCAGCGTTGACTGGACTAGCGTCCATGAGCAGTTCTTC
>-|13|once|TRBJ2-1|TRBV11-1
CASSLSSINEQFF
TGTGCCAGCAGCTTATCTAGTATCAATGAGCAGTTCTTC
>TRBD2|14|-|TRBJ2-1|TRBV3-1/TRBV3-2
CASSQAGAGNEQFF
TGTGCCAGCAGCCAAGCGGGAGCGGGGAATGAGCAGTTCTTC
>-|16|-|TRBJ2-5|TRBV7-9
CASSLGVGGTQETQYF
TGTGCCAGCAGCTTAGGGGTTGGCGGGACTCAAGAGACCCAGTACTTC
>TRBD1|12|-|TRBJ1-1|TRBV29-1
CSVDGQGAEAFF
TGCAGCGTCGATGGACAGGGCGCTGAAGCTTTCTTT
>-|16|-|TRBJ2-7|TRBV9
CASSGPTGHGASEQYF
TGTGCCAGCAGCGGACCGACAGGACACGGGGCCAGCGAGCAGTACTTC
>-|14|-|TRBJ1-2|TRBV5-1
CASSLDPVSSGYTF
TGCGCCAGCAGCTTGGACCCTGTCTCCAGTGGCTACACCTTC
>TRBD1|14|few|TRBJ2-7|TRBV30
CACPGQGTPYEQYF
TGTGCCTGCCCGGGACAGGGGACCCCCTACGAGCAGTACTTC
>TRBD2|17|-|TRBJ2-5|TRBV18
CASSPQLRTSGTETQYF
TGTGCCAGCTCACCACAGCTTAGGACTAGCGGGACGGAGACCCAGTACTTC
>-|14|-|TRBJ2-7|TRBV15
CATSRDSGLYEQYF
TGTGCCACCAGCAGAGATTCGGGTCTCTACGAGCAGTACTTC
>-|14|-|TRBJ1-5|TRBV19
CASRQGLSNQPQHF
TGTGCCAGTAGGCAGGGTCTTAGCAATCAGCCCCAGCATTTT
>TRBD2|15|-|TRBJ2-5|TRBV4-1
CASSRTPGLQETQYF
TGCGCCAGCAGCCGAACGCCGGGACTACAAGAGACCCAGTACTTC
>TRBD1|16|few|TRBJ1-4|TRBV4-1
CASSQDRAGGNEKLFF
TGCGCCAGCAGCCAAGATAGGGCAGGGGGGAATGAAAAACTGTTTTTT
>-|15|-|TRBJ1-6|TRBV28
CASGGTGMRHSPLHF
TGTGCCAGCGGAGGGACCGGTATGAGGCATTCACCCCTCCACTTT
>TRBD2|14|-|TRBJ2-1|TRBV2
CASSAMVAGYEQFF
TGTGCCAGCAGTGCTATGGTAGCGGGATACGAGCAGTTCTTC
>-|16|once|TRBJ1-2|TRBV28
CASSLGVRGAHYGYTF
TGTGCCAGCAGTTTAGGGGTACGGGGGGCGCACTATGGCTACACCTTC
>-|14|-|TRBJ1-2|TRBV6-5
CASSSGPGSYGYTF
TGTGCCAGCAGTTCGGGACCCGGGAGCTATGGCTACACCTTC
>-|16|-|TRBJ1-4|TRBV25-1
CASSEFGGRRDEKLFF
TGTGCCAGCAGTGAATTCGGCGGGCGACGGGATGAAAAACTGTTTTTT
>TRBD1|18|-|TRBJ1-2|TRBV4-2
CASSQEGTGGNSNYGYTF
TGTGCCAGCAGCCAAGAGGGGACAGGGGGAAATTCTAACTATGGCTACACCTTC
>-|16|few|TRBJ2-5|TRBV4-1
CASSQVNLVYHETQYF
TGCGCCAGCAGCCAAGTCAATCTAGTTTATCATGAGACCCAGTACTTC
>TRBD1|16|-|TRBJ1-3|TRBV6-1
CASSEWDRGSGNTIYF
TGTGCCAGCAGTGAATGGGACAGGGGGTCTGGAAACACCATATATTTT
>-|16|-|TRBJ2-6|TRBV24-1
CALTPQGSSGANVLTF
TGTGCCCTAACACCCCAGGGAAGCTCTGGGGCCAACGTCCTGACTTTC
>TRBD2|15|-|TRBJ2-1|TRBV6-5
CASSLTETSMGEQFF
TGTGCCAGCAGCCTAACGGAGACTAGCATGGGTGAGCAGTTCTTC
>-|14|-|TRBJ1-5|TRBV15
CATSRDRGNQPQHF
TGTGCCACCAGCAGAGATCGAGGAAATCAGCCCCAGCATTTT
>-|14|once|TRBJ1-1|TRBV19
CASSATGSNTEAFF
TGTGCCAGTAGTGCCACAGGGTCGAACACTGAAGCTTTCTTT
>TRBD1|16|-|TRBJ1-2|TRBV18
CASSPGTGEPNYGYTF
TGTGCCAGCTCACCTGGAACAGGGGAACCTAACTATGGCTACACCTTC
>-|12|-|TRBJ2-2|TRBV7-2
CASSFPPGELFF
TGTGCCAGCTCCTTCCCCCCCGGGGAGCTGTTTTTT
>-|17|-|TRBJ2-7|TRBV28
CASSTDRYTTFSYEQYF
TGTGCCAGCAGTACGGACAGATATACCACTTTTTCCTACGAGCAGTACTTC
>-|13|-|TRBJ2-7|TRBV30
CAWRKAVTYEQYF
TGTGCCTGGAGAAAAGCTGTGACCTACGAGCAGTACTTC
>-|17|once|TRBJ2-6|TRBV29-1
CSVRFQLAYSRANVLTF
TGCAGCGTTCGGTTTCAACTAGCATACAGTCGGGCCAACGTCCTGACTTTC
>TRBD2|16|-|TRBJ2-5|TRBV27
CASSPGLAGAWETQYF
TGTGCCAGCAGTCCCGGACTAGCGGGAGCGTGGGAGACCCAGTACTTC
>-|15|-|TRBJ2-3|TRBV6-6
CASSYSWVAGDTQYF
TGTGCCAGCAGTTACTCGTGGGTGGCGGGAGATACGCAGTATTTT
>-|15|-|TRBJ1-2|TRBV5-4
CASSFPTGVNYGYTF
TGTGCCAGCAGCTTCCCCACCGGAGTAAACTATGGCTACACCTTC
>-|14|few|TRBJ1-2|TRBV7-6
CASSRSGLGYGYTF
TGTGCCAGCAGCCGCTCGGGGTTGGGCTATGGCTACACCTTC
>-|14|-|TRBJ1-5|TRBV7-6
CASSSQGGNQPQHF
TGTGCCAGCAGCTCTCAAGGGGGCAATCAGCCCCAGCATTTT
>-|13|-|TRBJ1-1|TRBV6-5
CASRAPSRGEAFF
TGTGCCAGCAGGGCACCCTCACGGGGTGAAGCTTTCTTT
>-|13|-|TRBJ1-4|TRBV9
CASSAGSYEKLFF
TGTGCCAGCAGCGCCGGGTCGTATGAAAAACTGTTTTTT
>TRBD1|16|-|TRBJ1-2|TRBV6-5
CASSYSGQASFYGYTF
TGTGCCAGCAGTTACTCCGGACAGGCGAGTTTCTATGGCTACACCTTC
>-|14|-|TRBJ2-7|TRBV2
CASSLRELDYEQYF
TGTGCCAGCAGCCTACGGGAGTTGGACTACGAGCAGTACTTC
>TRBD2|14|-|TRBJ2-5|TRBV5-6
CASSGLAGVETQYF
TGTGCCAGCAGCGGACTAGCGGGAGTCGAGACCCAGTACTTC
>-|13|-|TRBJ2-5|TRBV5-1
CASSPENQETQYF
TGCGCCAGCAGCCCGGAGAACCAAGAGACCCAGTACTTC